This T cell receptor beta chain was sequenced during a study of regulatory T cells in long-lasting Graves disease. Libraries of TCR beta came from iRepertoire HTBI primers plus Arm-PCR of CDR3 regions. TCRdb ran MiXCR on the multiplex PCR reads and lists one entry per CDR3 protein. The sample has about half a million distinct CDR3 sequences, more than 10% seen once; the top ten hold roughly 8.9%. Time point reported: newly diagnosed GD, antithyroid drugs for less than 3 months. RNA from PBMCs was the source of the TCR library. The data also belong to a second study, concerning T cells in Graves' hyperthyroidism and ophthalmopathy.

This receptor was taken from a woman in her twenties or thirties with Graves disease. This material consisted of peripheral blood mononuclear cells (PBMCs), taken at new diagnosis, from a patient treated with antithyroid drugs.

CDR3 protein: CASSLTSSPYNEQFF. The CDR3 DNA is TGTGCCAGCAGCTTAACATCGAGCCCCTACAATGAGCAGTTCTTC. The rearrangement links TRBV7-3 to TRBJ2-1; the D is unclear. Trimming removed 0 bases at V and 2 bases at J, with 8 bases between. The germline CDR1 and CDR2 sequences are SGHTA and FQGTGA. This CDR3 is built from 15 residues.